The clone carrying this T cell receptor beta chain was seen a handful of times. The length of the CDR3 is 16 residues. V lost 5 bases, J lost 0 bases, and 3 bases stayed unmatched. Germline loops: CDR1 KGHSH, CDR2 LQKENI. This record comes from a study of early T cells in non-severe SARS-CoV-2 infection. Study in general: RNA in bulk from unsorted whole blood was sequenced, and chains were unpaired.

Individual cDNA molecules carried attached unique molecular identifiers. TCRdb independently ran MiXCR on the 5' RACE reads; one entry per CDR3 protein. The repertoire consists of about 110,000 distinct CDR3 sequences, with over 10% occurring once and the leading ten covering around 3%. The J gene is TRBJ2-1, the V gene TRBV18, with TRBD1 identical over 11 bases. This receptor was identified in an adult who was a healthcare worker with PCR-confirmed SARS-CoV-2 infection or an uninfected control (not recorded which). The specimen sequenced was whole blood. CDR3 region: CASSGQGASSYNEQFF. CDR3 sequence (DNA): TGTGCCAGCTCAGGACAGGGGGCGAGCTCCTACAATGAGCAGTTCTTC.